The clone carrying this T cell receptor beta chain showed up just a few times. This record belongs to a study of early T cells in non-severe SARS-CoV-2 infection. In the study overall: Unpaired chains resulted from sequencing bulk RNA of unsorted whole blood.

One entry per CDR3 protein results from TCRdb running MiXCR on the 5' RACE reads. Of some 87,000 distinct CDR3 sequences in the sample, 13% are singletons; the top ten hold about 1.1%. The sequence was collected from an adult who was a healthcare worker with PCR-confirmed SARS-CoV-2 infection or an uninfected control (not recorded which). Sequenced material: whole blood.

The CDR3 DNA reads as TGTGCCAGCAGCTTGGAAGAAGACTCACCCCTCCACTTT. Its protein is CASSLEEDSPLHF. The gene calls are TRBV5-6 and TRBJ1-6; D is ambiguous. The CDR3 sequence is 13 residues long. V lost 0 bases and J lost 10, with 8 bases in between. Germline loops: CDR1 SGHDT, CDR2 YYEEEE.